Listed here are 11 T cell receptor beta chains from one sample, sequenced in a study of shared clonotypes between healthy human individuals. Naivety among CD8 cells was defined by CD45RO negativity and positive CCR7 selection, thereby excluding terminally differentiated effector memory CD45RA+ cells. Profiling relied on immunoSEQ multiplex PCR, and the TCRdb table lists in-frame clones only, not all of them. The table lists about 1.9 million clones, around 95% of them singletons. The sample was naive CD8+ T cells from PBMCs. The receptors shown here come from a man aged 18 to 30 in good health. Some clones in this sample may be carry-over from other donors' samples.

V is TRBV9 and J is TRBJ2-5, with 9 bases lining up with TRBD2. Germline V gene lookup returns CDR1 SGDLS and CDR2 YYNGEE. This CDR3 spans 16 amino acids. Losses at the gene ends were 1 base for V and 2 bases for J; bases not matched to a gene: 6. CDR3 sequence (DNA): TGTGCCAGCAGCGTAAGGGTAGCGGGAGATCAAGAGACCCAGTACTTC. Amino acids: CASSVRVAGDQETQYF.

This chain uses TRBV27 with TRBJ1-5; D is unresolved. The CDR3 extends over 15 amino acids. Trimming removed 4 bases from V and 3 bases from J, with 13 bases in between. Germline CDR1 reads MNHEY; CDR2 reads SMNVEV (reference sequence). The CDR3 DNA follows: TGTGCCAGCAGTTCAGGTGTCGGGATCAATCAGCCCCAGCATTTT. Protein sequence: CASSSGVGINQPQHF.

The chain couples TRBV7-2 to TRBJ1-1, with unresolved D. V lost 2 bases and J lost 4, with 8 bases in between. Germline V lookup: CDR1 SGHTA, CDR2 FQGNSA. The CDR3 loop spans 13 amino acids. The CDR3 is CASSLSRATEAFF. The CDR3 DNA reads TGTGCCAGCAGCTTATCAAGGGCCACTGAAGCTTTCTTT.

This chain links TRBV7-9 with TRBJ1-5; D unresolved. The CDR3 has 17 amino acids. V lost 3 bases and J 7 bases, leaving 22 bases between the germline ends. Per the germline V gene, CDR1 is SEHNR and CDR2 is FQNEAQ (reference sequence). DNA for the CDR3: TGTGCCAGCAGCTTGGGCTTAGGGCATAGGGAAGGACAGCCCCAGCATTTT. Encoded protein: CASSLGLGHREGQPQHF.

The chain links TRBV11-2 to TRBJ2-1; D is ambiguous. The CDR3 runs to 16 residues. The germline CDR1 and CDR2 sequences are SGHAT and FQNNGV. V was trimmed by 2 bases and J by 0 bases, leaving 11 bases between them. CDR3 loop: CASSLWAKSSYNEQFF. DNA of the CDR3: TGTGCCAGCAGCTTATGGGCGAAAAGCTCCTACAATGAGCAGTTCTTC.

This clone was observed once. The chain has TRBV7-9 and TRBJ2-3; 7 nucleotides match TRBD1. The V segment lost 7 bases and the J segment 0 bases; nucleotides outside the gene matches: 13. Per the germline V gene, CDR1 is SEHNR and CDR2 is FQNEAQ (reference sequence). The CDR3 totals 17 residues. CDR3 nucleotides: TGTGCCAGCACCCCAGGGGGACAGCACGCTAGCACAGATACGCAGTATTTT. It translates to CASTPGGQHASTDTQYF.

J is TRBJ2-1 and V is TRBV28; D may be TRBD2 (6 bases). V lost 2 bases, J lost 7 bases, and 15 bases lay in between. The CDR3 has 15 residues. Germline assignment: CDR1 MDHEN and CDR2 SYDVKM. DNA of the CDR3: TGTGCCAGCAGTTTAATTCGGGAGATCTGGAATGAGCAGTTCTTC. Translated, it gives CASSLIREIWNEQFF.

The chain employs TRBV9 and TRBJ2-1, with D unclear. This CDR3 is 15 amino acids long. Germline V gene lookup returns CDR1 SGDLS and CDR2 YYNGEE. Trimming stripped 0 bases from V and 0 bases from J, with 7 bases between. CDR3 bases: TGTGCCAGCAGCGTAGGCAGGACCTCCTACAATGAGCAGTTCTTC. As protein: CASSVGRTSYNEQFF.

The rearrangement joins TRBV9 to TRBJ2-1; D gene ambiguous. Germline CDR1 and CDR2: SGDLS and YYNGEE. V was clipped by 3 bases and J by 4 bases, with 17 bases between them. The CDR3 is 16 amino acids. Written as DNA, the CDR3 is TGTGCCAGCAGCGCCCCTTCCAACAGCCGATACAATGAGCAGTTCTTC. Its translation: CASSAPSNSRYNEQFF.

The chain employs TRBV15 and TRBJ1-5, with D unclear. Germline V gene lookup returns CDR1 LNHNV and CDR2 YYDKDF (reference sequence). The CDR3 loop spans 14 amino acids. Trimming shortened V by 5 bases and J by 3 bases, and 11 bases separated the two germline ends. Here the CDR3 reads CATSVFWDNQPQHF. For the CDR3, the DNA is TGTGCCACCAGCGTTTTCTGGGACAATCAGCCCCAGCATTTT.

The rearrangement links TRBV19 to TRBJ1-1; the match to TRBD1 covers 10 bases. The trim removed 3 bases at V and 4 bases at J, leaving 5 bases unmatched. CDR1 is LNHDA, CDR2 SQIVND, per germline (reference sequence). This CDR3 is built from 15 residues. Here the CDR3 DNA reads TGTGCCAGTAGTATCGGACAGGGGGGGGTCACTGAAGCTTTCTTT. Amino acid sequence: CASSIGQGGVTEAFF.